These 30 T cell receptor beta chains were all obtained from the same sample, sequenced in a study of response to subunit inactivated influenza vaccine. TCRdb reanalysed the RT-PCR reads using MiXCR and keeps one entry per CDR3 protein. The repertoire holds a few hundred thousand distinct CDR3 sequences, with about a tenth as singletons. This material consisted of PBMCs from blood, taken about 40 days after vaccination. These receptor sequences come from a man aged 50 to 60 who received an inactivated influenza vaccine.

This clonotype was found many times. The chain employs TRBV9 and TRBJ2-1; TRBD2 matches at 7 bases. The ends lost 4 bases at V and 9 bases at J; junction bases unmatched: 10. The V gene's germline CDR1 is SGDLS and CDR2 YYNGEE. The CDR3 extends over 14 amino acids. CDR3 DNA sequence: TGTGCCAGCAGCTCCACGGGGGGAAGGCGTGAGCAGTTCTTC. Protein product: CASSSTGGRREQFF.

This chain connects TRBV6-2 or TRBV6-3 to TRBJ2-2, with D unresolved. CDR3 length equals 12 residues. CDR1 and CDR2 from the germline V gene are MNHEY and SVGEGT. Trimming shortened V by 7 bases and J by 6 bases, and 9 bases separated the two germline ends. The CDR3 region has the DNA TGTGCCAGCAAACCCTGGGCCGGGGAGCTGTTTTTT. It yields the protein CASKPWAGELFF.

This clonotype was seen more than once but under ten times. J is TRBJ1-1 and V is TRBV12-3 or TRBV12-4; no definite D call. Trimming stripped 8 bases from V and 4 bases from J, with 17 bases between. The CDR3 extends over 14 amino acids. This CDR3 is CASAPGREGTEAFF. CDR3 DNA: TGTGCCAGCGCCCCGGGGAGGGAGGGCACTGAAGCTTTCTTT.

At least ten counts were recorded for this clonotype. The V call is TRBV12-3 or TRBV12-4, the J call TRBJ2-3, with 7 positions matching TRBD2. The CDR3 sequence is 16 residues long. Unmatched junction bases numbered 12, after V lost 8 bases and J lost 1 base. The CDR3 region has the DNA TGTGCCAGCGGCTTATGGCAGCGGGGAGGCACAGATACGCAGTATTTT. This codes for CASGLWQRGGTDTQYF.

At least ten counts were recorded for this clonotype. The J gene is TRBJ2-1, the V gene TRBV24-1; D may be TRBD1 (6 bases). Germline CDR1 reads KGHDR; CDR2 reads SFDVKD. The CDR3 extends over 14 amino acids. Trimming shortened V by 10 bases and J by 1 base, and 13 bases separated the two germline ends. The DNA of the CDR3 is TGTGCCACTAGGGGGTCGGGGTCCTACAATGAGCAGTTCTTC. It translates to CATRGSGSYNEQFF.

The rearrangement joins TRBV20-1 to TRBJ1-6; the match to TRBD1 covers 12 bases. J gave up 5 bases and V 2 bases, and 4 bases lay outside the gene matches. Germline CDR1 and CDR2: DFQATT and SNEGSKA (reference sequence). The CDR3 is 16 amino acids. CDR3 protein: CSARPGTGGDNSPLHF. DNA for the CDR3: TGCAGTGCTAGACCTGGGACAGGGGGCGATAATTCACCCCTCCACTTT.

This clonotype was observed a few times. The V and J genes are TRBV14 and TRBJ2-5, with 11 bases fitting TRBD2. CDR1 SGHDN and CDR2 FVKESK come from the germline V gene. The junction had 3 bases not matched to a gene; V was cut back by 2 bases and J by 1 base. The CDR3 runs 16 residues. The CDR3: CASSQSTSGGQETQYF. The CDR3 DNA sequence: TGTGCCAGCAGCCAATCAACTAGCGGGGGCCAAGAGACCCAGTACTTC.

This clonotype was seen a handful of times. This sequence joins TRBV14 and TRBJ1-2; 7 bases fit TRBD1. Looked up from germline, CDR1 is SGHDN and CDR2 is FVKESK. This CDR3 has 15 residues. V lost 1 base to trimming and J lost 4 bases; unmatched junction nucleotides: 6. This CDR3 is CASSQAETGFYGYTF. DNA of the CDR3: TGTGCCAGCAGCCAAGCTGAGACAGGGTTCTATGGCTACACCTTC.

The chain carries TRBV14 and TRBJ2-7, with D perhaps matching TRBD1 or TRBD2 (5 bases each). V lost 4 bases, J lost 3 bases, and 16 bases lay in between. CDR3 length: 15 residues. Germline V gene lookup returns CDR1 SGHDN and CDR2 FVKESK. This CDR3 reads CASSPLGGLGYEQYF. For the CDR3, the DNA is TGTGCCAGCAGCCCCCTTGGGGGTCTGGGCTACGAGCAGTACTTC.

The chain carries TRBV6-2 or TRBV6-3 and TRBJ2-1; 8 positions match TRBD1. The V gene end was trimmed by 2 bases and the J gene end by 4 bases; junction bases not matched to a gene: 4. Germline V gives CDR1 MNHEY, CDR2 SVGEGT. CDR3 length: 15 residues. The CDR3 spells CASSYNQGAYNEQFF. DNA for the CDR3: TGTGCCAGCAGTTACAATCAGGGGGCTTACAATGAGCAGTTCTTC.

This clonotype came up many times. The chain couples TRBV6-2 or TRBV6-3 to TRBJ2-2; 7 bases are shared with TRBD1. V shed 3 bases and J 6 bases; nucleotides not matched to a gene: 19. CDR3 length: 19 amino acids. The germline CDR1 and CDR2 sequences are MNHEY and SVGEGT. The CDR3 reads CASSYGEGASGPLAGELFF. The CDR3 region has the DNA TGTGCCAGCAGTTATGGTGAGGGGGCGAGCGGCCCACTCGCCGGGGAGCTGTTTTTT.

The sample holds a few counts of this clonotype. J is TRBJ1-1 and V is TRBV28, with a possible D match to TRBD1 (5 bases). Germline lookup yields CDR1 MDHEN and CDR2 SYDVKM. V lost 7 bases, J lost 4 bases, and 16 bases lay in between. The CDR3 is 14 residues long. CDR3: CASKVRPGTTEAFF. The CDR3 DNA reads as TGTGCCAGCAAAGTAAGGCCCGGGACCACTGAAGCTTTCTTT.

This chain links TRBV7-9 with TRBJ2-7, with 11 bases identical to TRBD1. CDR3 size: 15 residues. Trimming cost V 4 bases and J 4 bases; bases outside gene matches: 6. Germline values: CDR1 SEHNR, CDR2 FQNEAQ (reference sequence). The CDR3 DNA is TGTGCCAGCAGCTGGCCGGGACAGGGGGTGTACGAGCAGTACTTC. Amino acids: CASSWPGQGVYEQYF.

The chain recombines TRBV4-2 with TRBJ2-5, with D perhaps being TRBD1 or TRBD2 (6 bases each). This CDR3 is 15 amino acids long. The V gene lost 0 bases and the J gene lost 5 bases, with 13 bases spanning the gap. Germline values: CDR1 LGHNA, CDR2 YNFKEQ. The CDR3 sequence is CASSQDRGGTETQYF. CDR3 nucleotide sequence: TGTGCCAGCAGCCAAGATCGAGGGGGGACGGAGACCCAGTACTTC.

The chain employs TRBV20-1 and TRBJ2-7; 11 bases agree with TRBD2. CDR1 DFQATT and CDR2 SNEGSKA come from the germline V gene (reference sequence). The CDR3 totals 15 residues. Unmatched junction bases numbered 9, after V lost 6 bases and J lost 2 bases. CDR3 protein: CSAIGGSGRAYEQYF. The CDR3, as DNA: TGCAGTGCCATAGGTGGTAGCGGGAGGGCCTACGAGCAGTACTTC.

A few counts support this clonotype. This chain links TRBV5-1 with TRBJ2-7; 7 nucleotides agree with TRBD1. Trimming removed 4 bases from V and 0 bases from J; junction bases left unmatched: 7. This CDR3 has 15 residues. CDR1 SGHRS and CDR2 YFSETQ come from the germline V gene. The chain's CDR3 is CASSRGGPSSYEQYF. CDR3 bases: TGCGCCAGCAGCCGAGGGGGCCCGAGCTCCTACGAGCAGTACTTC.

This clonotype showed up just a few times. This rearrangement joins TRBV6-1 to TRBJ2-7; D may match TRBD1 or TRBD2 (7 bases each). Trimming removed 5 bases at V and 4 bases at J, with 27 bases between. CDR1 and CDR2 from the germline V gene are MNHNS and SASEGT. There are 18 residues in the CDR3. The CDR3 region is CASSQTSGPQGRVYEQYF. The CDR3 DNA reads as TGTGCCAGCAGTCAAACGTCCGGGCCACAGGGGAGGGTTTACGAGCAGTACTTC.

The sample holds many counts of this clonotype. This chain connects TRBV5-1 to TRBJ2-1; 8 bases fit TRBD1. The germline CDR1 and CDR2 sequences are SGHRS and YFSETQ. J gave up 12 bases and V 3 bases, and 11 bases lay outside the gene matches. The CDR3 is 14 amino acids. CDR3 nucleotide sequence: TGCGCCAGCAGCTCCCTGCAGGGGGCTGGGGTGCAGTTCTTC. Amino acid sequence: CASSSLQGAGVQFF. The full variable domain, its missing parts supplied by reference TRBV5-1 and TRBJ2-1, is KAGVTQTPRYLIKTRGQQVTLSCSPISGHRSVSWYQQTPGQGLQFLFEYFSETQRNKGNFPGRFSGRQFSNSRSEMNVSTLELGDSALYLCASSSLQGAGVQFFGPGTRLTVL.

The V call is TRBV11-1, the J call TRBJ2-6; maybe TRBD2 (5 bases). CDR3 length: 19 residues. V dropped 3 bases and J dropped 0 bases, with 18 bases sitting between them. Germline V gives CDR1 SGHAT, CDR2 FQDESV (reference sequence). Written as DNA, the CDR3 is TGTGCCAGCAGCTTCCGAGGGATCGCCGACGTCTCTGGGGCCAACGTCCTGACTTTC. Translating it yields CASSFRGIADVSGANVLTF.

V and J are TRBV16 and TRBJ1-1; no clear D gene. Germline V CDR1 and CDR2: KGHSY, FQNENV. The CDR3 runs to 16 residues. Trimming pared 3 bases from V and 3 bases from J, leaving 17 bases between. The DNA of the CDR3 is TGTGCCAGCAGCCACCCCCCGAGACGGTCGGACACTGAAGCTTTCTTT. It encodes CASSHPPRRSDTEAFF. The full variable domain, completed using reference TRBV16 and TRBJ1-1, is GEEVAQTPKHLVRGEGQKAKLYCAPIKGHSYVFWYQQVLKNEFKFLISFQNENVFDETGMPKERFSAKCLPNSPCSLEIQATKLEDSAVYFCASSHPPRRSDTEAFFGQGTRLTVV.

The chain has TRBV20-1 and TRBJ2-5; possibly TRBD1 for D (5 bases). The length of the CDR3 is 13 residues. Trimming took off 6 bases at V and 2 bases at J, with 13 bases between the two ends. In germline, CDR1 is DFQATT, CDR2 SNEGSKA (reference sequence). In DNA form, the CDR3 reads TGCAGTGCAAAAAAGACAGCACAAGAGACCCAGTACTTC. This gives the protein CSAKKTAQETQYF.

The rearrangement joins TRBV18 to TRBJ2-5; D is uncertain. The CDR3 length is 14 residues. The germline gives CDR1 KGHSH, CDR2 LQKENI. V was clipped by 6 bases and J by 4 bases, with 15 bases between them. The CDR3 loop reads CASSPRISRETQYF. CDR3 bases: TGTGCCAGCTCGCCGAGAATATCCCGAGAGACCCAGTACTTC.

This clonotype was found many times. The chain links TRBV20-1 to TRBJ1-2; a possible D gene is TRBD1 (5 bases). The CDR3 sequence is 12 residues long. With 6 bases removed from V and 4 bases from J, the gap between germline ends came to 12 bases. The V gene's germline CDR1 is DFQATT and CDR2 SNEGSKA (reference sequence). The CDR3 reads CSATDGAYGYTF. The DNA for the CDR3 is TGCAGTGCCACGGATGGGGCCTATGGCTACACCTTC.

This clonotype was observed a few times. This chain connects TRBV6-1 to TRBJ2-1; D is perhaps TRBD2 (5 bases). Germline lookup yields CDR1 MNHNS and CDR2 SASEGT. V lost 5 bases and J 1 base, leaving 21 bases between the germline ends. The CDR3 has 18 residues. CDR3 sequence: CASSPWKRGVKSYNEQFF. CDR3 sequence (DNA): TGTGCCAGCAGTCCTTGGAAACGGGGAGTCAAATCCTACAATGAGCAGTTCTTC.

This clonotype has more than one count but fewer than ten. CDR3 loop: CASSPLRRNQNIQYF. Here the CDR3 DNA reads TGTGCCAGCAGCCCCCTCCGGCGGAACCAAAACATTCAGTACTTC. The chain is built from TRBV11-2 and TRBJ2-4; D gene ambiguous. The V gene's germline CDR1 is SGHAT and CDR2 FQNNGV. V was trimmed by 5 bases and J by 5 bases, leaving 16 bases between them. The CDR3 length is 15 residues.

Only a few counts were recorded for this clonotype. The rearrangement uses TRBV7-9 and TRBJ2-7, with TRBD1 matching 7 bases. Trimming removed 8 bases from V and 4 bases from J; junction bases left unmatched: 5. The CDR3 totals 12 residues. From germline, CDR1 is SEHNR and CDR2 FQNEAQ (reference sequence). This CDR3 reads CASVDRAYEQYF. CDR3 sequence (DNA): TGTGCCAGCGTTGACAGGGCGTACGAGCAGTACTTC.

This chain uses TRBV12-3 or TRBV12-4 with TRBJ1-1; D is uncertain. The CDR3 loop spans 13 amino acids. V gave up 3 bases and J gave up 4 bases, with 9 bases separating them. CDR3 protein: CASSFMRSTEAFF. DNA for the CDR3: TGTGCCAGCAGTTTTATGAGGAGCACTGAAGCTTTCTTT.

This clonotype was detected only once. The chain combines TRBV9 with TRBJ2-3, with D possibly TRBD2 on 6 matching bases. The V and J ends lost 1 base and 3 bases respectively, with 15 bases between them. Per the germline V gene, CDR1 is SGDLS and CDR2 is YYNGEE. This CDR3 contains 16 residues. The DNA of the CDR3 is TGTGCCAGCAGCGTACGGGACTCCCGACCAACAGATACGCAGTATTTT. The encoded protein is CASSVRDSRPTDTQYF.

This clonotype was observed at least ten times. J is TRBJ2-2 and V is TRBV4-3; D perhaps matches TRBD2 (6 bases). The V gene's germline CDR1 is LGHNA and CDR2 YSLEER. The CDR3 is 16 residues long. Trimming shortened V by 1 base and J by 0 bases, and 9 bases separated the two germline ends. The CDR3 DNA reads TGCGCCAGCAGCCAAGTCTGGGGGGCGAACACCGGGGAGCTGTTTTTT. Its protein product is CASSQVWGANTGELFF.

This clonotype was found many times. This rearrangement joins TRBV12-3 or TRBV12-4 to TRBJ1-4, with 8 nucleotides matching TRBD1. The CDR3 has 12 residues. J lost 12 bases, V lost 6 bases, and 6 bases had no gene match. Here the CDR3 DNA reads TGTGCCAGCAGCACGACAGGGGAGGAACTGTTTTTT. Amino acid sequence: CASSTTGEELFF.